This TCR beta chain was found in a study of Ad26.COV2.S vaccination and SARS-CoV-2 variants. Turning to the study itself: Enrolled in COV1001, the donor was in the Ad26.COV2.S trial arm, which received the vaccine. By the intramuscular route, Ad26.COV2.S was given once, or twice 56 days apart.

Germline V CDR1 and CDR2: SGHTA, FQGNSA. The CDR3 runs 15 residues. Trimming at V came to 5 bases and at J to 3 bases, leaving 7 bases not matched to a gene. Assay: immunoSEQ multiplex PCR; the TCRdb copy retains only in-frame clones and omits some. This table has 450,000 to 550,000 clones, roughly nine tenths appearing once. Study-level points and caveats: It is possible that the TCR breadth and depth analyses underestimated the total T cell responses. Placebo recipients and vaccine recipients were similar in non-spike TCR breadth.

As for treatment: roughly 19 received Ad26.COV2.S at low or high dose, single or two shots; several received placebo; per-sample allocation not given. Following the first vaccine or placebo injection, samples were taken on day 63. To note about this clone: What it recognizes is unknown.

The chain joins TRBV7-2 to TRBJ2-1; TRBD2 matches at 7 bases. This sample comprised peripheral blood, obtained in a trial of Ad26.COV2.S vaccine versus placebo. The sequence derives from a person aged 18-65 years who received the Ad26.COV2.S COVID-19 vaccine or a placebo. CDR3: CASSQTRGVYNEQFF. The CDR3 DNA reads TGTGCCAGCAGCCAGACACGGGGGGTCTACAATGAGCAGTTCTTC. Full variable domain (rest looked up from reference TRBV7-2 and TRBJ2-1): GAGVSQSPSNKVTEKGKDVELRCDPISGHTALYWYRQSLGQGLEFLIYFQGNSAPDKSGLPSDRFSAERTGGSVSTLTIQRTQQEDSAVYLCASSQTRGVYNEQFFGPGTRLTVL.